This entry lists 30 T cell receptor beta chains sequenced from one sample in a study of T-cell memory formation after mild COVID-19. Using its own MiXCR run on the 5' RACE reads, TCRdb lists one record per CDR3 protein. The sample has 500,000 to 550,000 distinct CDR3 sequences; around 21% are singletons. Input material: PBMCs or a T cell subset sorted from them (not recorded which). These receptors came from an adult woman who had mild COVID-19 (a few samples of this study predate the infection). Cell type and time point are not known.

This chain joins TRBV12-3 or TRBV12-4 and TRBJ2-1, with 9 nucleotides matching TRBD1. The CDR3 has 16 residues. J was trimmed by 8 bases and V by 6 bases; bases with no gene match: 14. CDR3 protein: CASSQSGTGLRYEQFF. The DNA of the CDR3 is TGTGCCAGCAGCCAATCCGGGACAGGGTTACGATATGAGCAGTTCTTC.

This clonotype has at least ten counts. This chain joins TRBV7-9 and TRBJ2-5; 14 bases align to TRBD2. Germline CDR1 reads SEHNR; CDR2 reads FQNEAQ (reference sequence). Trimming cost V 4 bases and J 4 bases; bases outside gene matches: 2. This CDR3 has 15 amino acids. The CDR3 bases are TGTGCCAGCAGCTACGGGACTAGCGGGAGAGAGACCCAGTACTTC. This gives the protein CASSYGTSGRETQYF.

This clonotype was seen ten or more times. V and J are TRBV12-3 or TRBV12-4 and TRBJ1-5; no firm D call. The CDR3 is made up of 18 amino acids. The V and J ends lost 1 base and 0 bases respectively, with 16 bases between them. Here the CDR3 DNA reads TGTGCCAGCAGTTTAGGAGTCGGAGCAAGTTATAGCAATCAGCCCCAGCATTTT. It is translated as CASSLGVGASYSNQPQHF.

This clonotype was detected only a few times. The chain has TRBV4-2 and TRBJ2-3; D ambiguous. The CDR3 consists of 15 residues. CDR1 is LGHNA and CDR2 is YNFKEQ in the germline V gene. Trimming cost V 0 bases and J 5 bases, with 12 bases left between them. CDR3 sequence reads: CASSQEVGAKDTQYF. In nucleotides, the CDR3 is TGTGCCAGCAGCCAAGAGGTAGGCGCGAAAGATACGCAGTATTTT.

This chain links TRBV27 with TRBJ1-6; TRBD1 is a possible D gene (5 bases). The ends were cut back, 0 bases at V and 4 bases at J, with 16 bases in the middle. Per the germline V gene, CDR1 is MNHEY and CDR2 is SMNVEV (reference sequence). This CDR3 is built from 18 residues. CDR3 sequence: CASSLSSRGGRYNSPLHF. The CDR3 DNA reads as TGTGCCAGCAGTTTATCTTCCCGGGGCGGACGGTATAATTCACCCCTCCACTTT.

This clonotype was seen a few times. The V call is TRBV7-3, the J call TRBJ2-1; D tentatively reads TRBD1 or TRBD2 (5 bases each). CDR1 is SGHTA and CDR2 is FQGTGA in the germline V gene. V dropped 5 bases and J dropped 10 bases, with 18 bases sitting between them. The CDR3 spans 14 residues. CDR3: CASSPPGPLTEQFF. DNA for the CDR3: TGTGCCAGCAGCCCTCCGGGACCTCTGACGGAGCAGTTCTTC.

This clonotype was seen a few times. A junction boundary mismatches the germline segment, possibly from a read error. The V gene is TRBV29-1, the J gene TRBJ2-7; D possibly corresponds to TRBD1 (5 bases). The V gene's germline CDR1 is SQVTM and CDR2 ANQGSEA. CDR3 length: 12 residues. CDR3 region: CSVEGEPYEQYF. The CDR3 DNA reads as TGCAGCGTGGAAGGGGAACCCTACGAGCAGTACTTC.

This clonotype was observed a handful of times. The V call is TRBV29-1, the J call TRBJ2-1, with 10 bases identical to TRBD1. The V gene's germline CDR1 is SQVTM and CDR2 ANQGSEA. CDR3 length: 16 amino acids. J lost 8 bases, V lost 3 bases, and 13 bases had no gene match. DNA for the CDR3: TGCAGCGTTGATGCCAACCGGGACAGGGGAAGCGATGAGCAGTTCTTC. It translates to CSVDANRDRGSDEQFF.

The chain is built from TRBV4-1 and TRBJ1-2; no definite D call. V gave up 1 base and J gave up 1 base, with 7 bases separating them. CDR1 and CDR2 (germline): MGHRA, YSYEKL. The CDR3 covers 14 residues. The DNA for the CDR3 is TGCGCCAGCAGCCAAGGAGGGATTAACTATGGCTACACCTTC. The encoded protein is CASSQGGINYGYTF.

V gene TRBV11-3 combines with J gene TRBJ2-7, with no clear D. The CDR3 runs 16 residues. Trimming removed 0 bases at V and 0 bases at J, with 12 bases between. Germline loops: CDR1 SGHNT, CDR2 YENEEA. In nucleotides, the CDR3 is TGTGCCAGCAGCTTAGATTACAGCCGGAGCTCCTACGAGCAGTACTTC. The encoded protein is CASSLDYSRSSYEQYF.

The chain combines TRBV30 with TRBJ1-5, with TRBD1 matching 12 bases. Germline assignment: CDR1 GTSNPN and CDR2 SVGIG (reference sequence). V was pared by 4 bases and J by 5 bases, with 6 bases of the junction left unmatched. The CDR3 extends over 15 amino acids. CDR3 region: CAWNRDRGRDQPQHF. The DNA for the CDR3 is TGTGCCTGGAATCGGGACAGGGGGCGCGATCAGCCCCAGCATTTT. Filled out from reference TRBV30 and TRBJ1-5, the complete variable domain reads SQTIHQWPATLVQPVGSPLSLECTVEGTSNPNLYWYRQAAGRGLQLLFYSVGIGQISSEVPQNLSASRPQDRQFILSSKKLLLSDSGFYLCAWNRDRGRDQPQHFGDGTRLSIL.

This clonotype was observed a few times. The chain employs TRBV7-8 and TRBJ2-1; 8 bases match TRBD2. Trimming cost V 3 bases and J 7 bases; bases outside gene matches: 17. The CDR3 has 18 amino acids. Looked up from germline, CDR1 is SGHVS and CDR2 is FQNEAQ. The CDR3 DNA sequence: TGTGCCAGCAGCTTTTCGTTGCCTTACGGGGGGGCGGGTAATGAGCAGTTCTTC. This sequence encodes CASSFSLPYGGAGNEQFF.

In this sample, this clonotype turned up a few times. The CDR3 sequence is CASSPGSGTVNEKLFF. CDR3 bases: TGTGCCAGCAGCCCAGGTAGCGGGACAGTAAATGAAAAACTGTTTTTT. The chain joins TRBV11-3 to TRBJ1-4; 7 positions match TRBD1. J lost 5 bases, V lost 5 bases, and 11 bases had no gene match. The germline CDR1 and CDR2 sequences are SGHNT and YENEEA. The CDR3 consists of 16 residues.

This clonotype was counted a few times. The chain couples TRBV30 to TRBJ2-4; D is uncertain. The V gene's germline CDR1 is GTSNPN and CDR2 SVGIG (reference sequence). V lost 1 base to trimming and J lost 2 bases, with 12 bases between them. The CDR3 is 15 amino acids. The CDR3 protein is CAWSAPRVTKNIQYF. CDR3 nucleotide sequence: TGTGCCTGGAGTGCCCCACGGGTAACCAAAAACATTCAGTACTTC.

In this sample, this clonotype turned up a few times. The gene calls are TRBV5-1 and TRBJ2-1, with 11 bases that match TRBD1. The CDR3 has 15 residues. Trimming took 7 bases from V and 4 from J; bases not matched to a gene: 7. Germline CDR1 is SGHRS and CDR2 is YFSETQ. The CDR3 DNA reads as TGCGCCAGCGTTGAAGGACAGGGGGCGTACAATGAGCAGTTCTTC. Its translation is CASVEGQGAYNEQFF.

The J gene is TRBJ1-1, the V gene TRBV5-1, with unresolved D. V was clipped by 0 bases and J by 6 bases, with 12 bases between them. This CDR3 is 14 amino acids long. Per the germline V gene, CDR1 is SGHRS and CDR2 is YFSETQ. The CDR3 DNA reads as TGCGCCAGCAGCTTGGAATCAGGTGGCCCTGAAGCTTTCTTT. Translated, it gives CASSLESGGPEAFF.

The chain recombines TRBV2 with TRBJ2-3, with 7 bases aligning to TRBD1. Germline-derived CDR1 and CDR2 are SNHLY and FYNNEI. Trimming removed 8 bases from V and 2 bases from J; junction bases left unmatched: 7. The CDR3 sequence is 14 residues long. The CDR3 DNA follows: TGTGCCAGCGTCCGGGACAGAGCCACAGATACGCAGTATTTT. Protein product: CASVRDRATDTQYF.

This clonotype appeared a few times. This rearrangement joins TRBV7-9 to TRBJ2-1; TRBD2 matches 9 bases. The V gene's germline CDR1 is SEHNR and CDR2 FQNEAQ (reference sequence). This CDR3 is 16 amino acids long. V shed 5 bases and J 2 bases; nucleotides not matched to a gene: 7. CDR3 residues: CASSPSAGGPYNEQFF. CDR3 DNA sequence: TGTGCCAGCAGCCCCTCAGCGGGAGGCCCCTACAATGAGCAGTTCTTC.

This clonotype was detected only a few times. The V gene is TRBV20-1, the J gene TRBJ2-7, with TRBD1 matching over 7 bases. V lost 4 bases and J lost 7; bases outside the gene matches: 19. The CDR3 is 16 residues long. Per the germline V gene, CDR1 is DFQATT and CDR2 is SNEGSKA (reference sequence). CDR3 protein: CSAKSSTGQRIGEQYF. The DNA for the CDR3 is TGCAGTGCTAAGTCCTCTACGGGACAGAGAATTGGGGAGCAGTACTTC.

The rearrangement links TRBV27 to TRBJ1-2, with D maybe TRBD1 (6 bases). This CDR3 spans 14 amino acids. The ends were cut back, 0 bases at V and 8 bases at J, with 13 bases in the middle. Germline CDR1 and CDR2: MNHEY and SMNVEV (reference sequence). CDR3 nucleotide sequence: TGTGCCAGCAGTTTATCCCAGGGGTACTGGGGCTACACCTTC. This sequence encodes CASSLSQGYWGYTF.

The V gene is TRBV12-3 or TRBV12-4, the J gene TRBJ1-3; D is ambiguous. With 6 bases removed from V and 7 bases from J, the gap between germline ends came to 16 bases. The CDR3 length is 14 residues. The CDR3 nucleotides are TGTGCCAGCAGCATCCCGGGCGATGGCAACACCATATATTTT. Translated, it gives CASSIPGDGNTIYF.

This sequence joins TRBV4-1 and TRBJ1-5; the D gene is possibly TRBD1 (6 bases). The CDR3 runs 16 residues. CDR1 is MGHRA and CDR2 is YSYEKL in the germline V gene. V dropped 1 base and J dropped 7 bases, with 17 bases sitting between them. The CDR3 loop reads CASSQGVTGTDQPQHF. The CDR3 DNA is TGCGCCAGCAGCCAAGGGGTTACAGGGACTGACCAGCCCCAGCATTTT.

This clonotype came up a few times. J is TRBJ2-7 and V is TRBV21-1; the listed D gene, TRBD2, was not tested against the DNA. TRBV21-1 is assigned pseudogene status. The CDR3 runs 15 residues. The CDR3 protein is CASSKVGSPYEGQYF. The CDR3 region has the DNA TGTGCCAGCAGCAAAGTCGGGTCTCCCTACGAGGGGCAGTACTTC.

CDR3: CASSSPGGHTEAFF. The CDR3 coding sequence is TGTGCCAGCAGTTCCCCCGGGGGCCACACTGAAGCTTTCTTT. The chain recombines TRBV6-6 with TRBJ1-1, with a tentative D call TRBD1 (6 bases). The CDR3 is 14 amino acids. V lost 4 bases, J lost 3 bases, and 12 bases lay in between. The germline V gene encodes CDR1 MNHNY and CDR2 SVGAGI (reference sequence).

This clonotype was observed a few times. The chain recombines TRBV15 with TRBJ1-1; D call uncertain. The V end was cut by 5 bases, the J end by 0 bases, with 13 bases between. The CDR3 is 15 residues long. Germline V lookup: CDR1 LNHNV, CDR2 YYDKDF (reference sequence). CDR3 sequence reads: CATSRTAGMNTEAFF. The CDR3 coding sequence is TGTGCCACCAGCCGAACTGCGGGGATGAACACTGAAGCTTTCTTT.

This clonotype was recorded a few times. This chain connects TRBV5-1 to TRBJ2-2; 8 bases match TRBD1. Germline CDR1 reads SGHRS; CDR2 reads YFSETQ. This CDR3 region has 19 residues. V dropped 0 bases and J dropped 0; count of bases not matched to a gene: 10. For the CDR3, the DNA is TGCGCCAGCAGCTTGGACTCTGACAGGGGATTGGCGAACACCGGGGAGCTGTTTTTT. Amino acid sequence: CASSLDSDRGLANTGELFF.

This clonotype was recorded a few times. The V and J genes are TRBV18 and TRBJ1-1; 10 bases are shared with TRBD1. J lost 5 bases, V lost 1 base, and 7 bases had no gene match. This CDR3 region has 16 residues. Per germline, CDR1 KGHSH and CDR2 LQKENI. The CDR3, as DNA: TGTGCCAGCTCACCACGGGACAGGGGAGTGAGGACTGAAGCTTTCTTT. Its protein product is CASSPRDRGVRTEAFF. The full variable domain, with the rest looked up from reference TRBV18 and TRBJ1-1, is NAGVMQNPRHLVRRRGQEARLRCSPMKGHSHVYWYRQLPEEGLKFMVYLQKENIIDESGMPKERFSAEFPKEGPSILRIQQVVRGDSAAYFCASSPRDRGVRTEAFFGQGTRLTVV.

The chain is built from TRBV7-9 and TRBJ2-5; 9 bases fit TRBD1. This CDR3 is built from 15 residues. V dropped 6 bases and J dropped 1; count of bases not matched to a gene: 6. CDR1 SEHNR and CDR2 FQNEAQ come from the germline V gene (reference sequence). CDR3 nucleotides: TGTGCCAGCAGGCAGGACAGGGGTCGCCAAGAGACCCAGTACTTC. As protein: CASRQDRGRQETQYF. The full variable domain, its missing parts supplied by reference TRBV7-9 and TRBJ2-5, is DTGVSQNPRHKITKRGQNVTFRCDPISEHNRLYWYRQTLGQGPEFLTYFQNEAQLEKSRLLSDRFSAERPKGSFSTLEIQRTEQGDSAMYLCASRQDRGRQETQYFGPGTRLLVL.

The gene calls are TRBV7-2 and TRBJ2-1; D perhaps matches TRBD1 (6 bases). Germline assignment: CDR1 SGHTA and CDR2 FQGNSA. V lost 5 bases and J lost 0, with 11 bases in between. The CDR3 totals 15 residues. For the CDR3, the DNA is TGTGCCAGCAGCCGCAGGGGCCCCTCCTACAATGAGCAGTTCTTC. It codes for CASSRRGPSYNEQFF.

This clonotype was seen at least ten times. The J gene is TRBJ2-3, the V gene TRBV4-3; possible D gene TRBD2, 6 bases. The germline V gene has CDR1 LGHNA and CDR2 YSLEER. V lost 0 bases, J lost 2 bases, and 24 bases lay in between. This CDR3 comprises 20 residues. CDR3 sequence (DNA): TGCGCCAGCAGCCAAGACTTCCTACGGGGGTGGGAGGCTATCACAGATACGCAGTATTTT. This encodes CASSQDFLRGWEAITDTQYF.